This T cell receptor (beta chain) originates from a study of shared T cell receptors in the human thymus. The assay was immunoSEQ multiplex PCR, and TCRdb's table has in-frame clones only and misses some. Here the sample spans some 660,000 clones, approximately 87% being singletons. This CDR3 comprises 14 residues. Germline CDR1 and CDR2: MGHRA and YSYEKL. Between the trimmed V and J ends, which lost 0 bases and 0 bases, there was a span of 6 bases. Another study also made use of these data, one on human thymus T cells. That work states: Resected material from corrective heart surgery provided the thymus tissue analysed. Related studies found that unrelated individuals share highly overlapping thymic repertoires.

The origin of this receptor is a boy under two years old with a congenital heart defect. The sequencing sample was made of thymocytes. J is TRBJ2-7 and V is TRBV4-1; D is undetermined. CDR3: CASSQEANSYEQYF. The CDR3 DNA sequence: TGCGCCAGCAGCCAAGAGGCCAACTCCTACGAGCAGTACTTC.